This passage covers 9 T cell receptor beta chains from one sample sequenced in a study of blood T cell repertoires in COVID-19. TCRdb's table, derived via immunoSEQ multiplex PCR, lists solely in-frame clones and lacks some. The sample has over 200,000 clones; around 85% are singletons. What was sequenced was peripheral blood. The source of these receptors is a man aged 40-50 years with acute or convalescent COVID-19.

The rearrangement joins TRBV5-5 to TRBJ2-7, with TRBD1 matching 8 bases. V was pared by 0 bases and J by 0 bases, with 8 bases of the junction left unmatched. The CDR3 is 17 amino acids. Germline V CDR1 and CDR2: SGHKS, YYEKEE (reference sequence). CDR3 protein: CASSLGGFGTGSYEQYF. The CDR3 coding sequence is TGTGCCAGCAGCTTGGGTGGGTTTGGGACAGGCTCCTACGAGCAGTACTTC. The full variable domain, in which reference TRBV5-5 and TRBJ2-7 provide the parts outside the CDR3, is DAGVTQSPTHLIKTRGQQVTLRCSPISGHKSVSWYQQVLGQGPQFIFQYYEKEERGRGNFPDRFSARQFPNYSSELNVNALLLGDSALYLCASSLGGFGTGSYEQYFGPGTRLTVT.

This clone was detected a few times. The chain couples TRBV9 to TRBJ2-5, with D tentatively TRBD2 (6 bases). Germline V lookup: CDR1 SGDLS, CDR2 YYNGEE. Trimming took off 3 bases at V and 4 bases at J, with 13 bases between the two ends. The CDR3 runs 14 residues. The CDR3, as DNA: TGTGCCAGCAGCGACGGGGGTGGTCGAGAGACCCAGTACTTC. It yields the protein CASSDGGGRETQYF.

The V gene is TRBV18, the J gene TRBJ2-3, with TRBD2 matching over 9 bases. Germline assignment: CDR1 KGHSH and CDR2 LQKENI. This CDR3 contains 17 residues. Losses at the gene ends were 3 bases for V and 4 bases for J; bases not matched to a gene: 11. This chain's CDR3 is CASSPPTSGPKADTQYF. Written as DNA, the CDR3 is TGTGCCAGCTCACCTCCGACTAGCGGCCCCAAGGCAGATACGCAGTATTTT.

The chain is built from TRBV11-2 and TRBJ2-7; maybe TRBD2 (5 bases). Germline V gene data show CDR1 as SGHAT and CDR2 as FQNNGV. V lost 2 bases to trimming and J lost 4 bases, with 9 bases between them. The CDR3 contains 13 residues. CDR3 sequence: CASSLPGGYEQYF. CDR3 nucleotide sequence: TGTGCCAGCAGCTTACCTGGAGGATACGAGCAGTACTTC.

The gene calls are TRBV6-5 and TRBJ2-1; 8 nucleotides line up with TRBD1. Germline loops: CDR1 MNHEY, CDR2 SVGAGI. This CDR3 is built from 15 residues. V shed 6 bases, J shed 4 bases, and the junction held 8 bases outside the gene matches. The CDR3 DNA reads as TGTGCCAGCAGGCACGACAGGGGCAGATACAATGAGCAGTTCTTC. This translates into CASRHDRGRYNEQFF.

This clone was seen once. The gene calls are TRBV18 and TRBJ1-1; 7 nucleotides match TRBD1. After removal of 6 bases from V and 1 base from J, the junction contained 5 bases not matched to a gene. CDR3 size: 14 residues. Germline assignment: CDR1 KGHSH and CDR2 LQKENI. CDR3 sequence: CASSTGASNTEAFF. The CDR3 DNA reads TGTGCCAGCTCCACAGGGGCCTCGAACACTGAAGCTTTCTTT.

This clone was counted between two and nine times. This chain connects TRBV5-1 to TRBJ1-2; D call uncertain. This CDR3 contains 14 residues. V lost 0 bases, J lost 0 bases, and 6 bases lay in between. Germline V lookup: CDR1 SGHRS, CDR2 YFSETQ. DNA of the CDR3: TGCGCCAGCAGCTTGGCCGGGACTAACTATGGCTACACCTTC. Translation gives CASSLAGTNYGYTF. Supplemented by reference TRBV5-1 and TRBJ1-2, the full variable domain reads KAGVTQTPRYLIKTRGQQVTLSCSPISGHRSVSWYQQTPGQGLQFLFEYFSETQRNKGNFPGRFSGRQFSNSRSEMNVSTLELGDSALYLCASSLAGTNYGYTFGSGTRLTVV.

The gene calls are TRBV27 and TRBJ2-7; TRBD1 agrees at 9 bases. Germline CDR1 MNHEY, CDR2 SMNVEV (reference sequence). After removal of 5 bases from V and 3 bases from J, the junction contained 5 bases not matched to a gene. The CDR3 covers 14 residues. CDR3 DNA sequence: TGTGCCAGCAGTCGACAGGGGGGAGTCTACGAGCAGTACTTC. This encodes CASSRQGGVYEQYF.

J is TRBJ2-7 and V is TRBV5-4, with D maybe TRBD2 (6 bases). The ends were cut back, 3 bases at V and 7 bases at J, with 20 bases in the middle. The CDR3 contains 15 residues. Germline lookup yields CDR1 SGHNT and CDR2 YYREEE (reference sequence). This CDR3 reads CASSSPGTDPREQYF. The CDR3 nucleotides are TGTGCCAGCAGCTCCCCCGGGACTGACCCTAGGGAGCAGTACTTC.